These 12 T cell receptor beta chains originate from one sample sequenced in a study of early T cells in non-severe SARS-CoV-2 infection. TCRdb called the 5' RACE reads again in MiXCR, with one record for every CDR3 protein. The sample records 25,000 to 30,000 distinct CDR3 sequences, 5.3% being singletons. Specimen: whole blood. The origin of the receptors is an adult who was a healthcare worker with PCR-confirmed SARS-CoV-2 infection or an uninfected control (not recorded which).

This clonotype has at least ten counts. This sequence joins TRBV20-1 and TRBJ1-1; D call uncertain. CDR1 is DFQATT, CDR2 SNEGSKA, per germline (reference sequence). The length of the CDR3 is 14 residues. V shed 3 bases and J shed 1 base, with 12 bases lying between them. The CDR3 region has the DNA TGCAGTGCTAGTCGCCGTGTGCGGAACACTGAAGCTTTCTTT. This sequence encodes CSASRRVRNTEAFF.

This clonotype was seen at least ten times. The chain recombines TRBV18 with TRBJ1-6; a weak D match, TRBD1 (6 bases). V lost 0 bases, J lost 7 bases, and 10 bases lay in between. This CDR3 comprises 15 residues. The germline CDR1 and CDR2 sequences are KGHSH and LQKENI. CDR3 nucleotides: TGTGCCAGCTCACCACCTGCCAGGGGCAATTCACCCCTCCACTTT. This codes for CASSPPARGNSPLHF.

This clonotype was seen many times. The rearrangement uses TRBV15 and TRBJ2-1; D unresolved. This CDR3 comprises 12 residues. Trimming took off 4 bases at V and 13 bases at J, with 14 bases between the two ends. Germline lookup yields CDR1 LNHNV and CDR2 YYDKDF (reference sequence). In DNA, the CDR3 is TGTGCCACCAGCAAAAGGACGGGCCCCCAGTTCTTC. Its translation: CATSKRTGPQFF.

This clonotype is classed as medium-sized. This rearrangement joins TRBV12-3 or TRBV12-4 to TRBJ2-1, with D maybe TRBD2 (6 bases). The CDR3 is 14 amino acids. Between the trimmed V and J ends, which lost 4 bases and 7 bases, there was a span of 14 bases. The CDR3 DNA sequence: TGTGCCAGCAGTTCAACGGGAGTAGTGAATGAGCAGTTCTTC. This sequence encodes CASSSTGVVNEQFF.

This clonotype occurred many times. The chain's CDR3 is CASSYSVTGVNTEAFF. The CDR3 nucleotides read TGTGCCAGCAGTTACTCGGTCACCGGGGTGAACACTGAAGCTTTCTTT. The chain combines TRBV6-5 with TRBJ1-1; no definite D call. Germline CDR1 reads MNHEY; CDR2 reads SVGAGI. Between the trimmed V and J ends, which lost 0 bases and 0 bases, there was a span of 11 bases. The CDR3 runs to 16 residues.

This chain connects TRBV28 to TRBJ2-1, with 7 nucleotides matching TRBD2. V gave up 3 bases and J gave up 7 bases; unmatched junction bases: 9. This CDR3 spans 15 amino acids. The germline CDR1 and CDR2 sequences are MDHEN and SYDVKM. CDR3 region: CASSFEGGPWNEQFF. Here the CDR3 DNA reads TGTGCCAGCAGTTTCGAGGGAGGGCCGTGGAATGAGCAGTTCTTC.

The V and J genes are TRBV7-6 and TRBJ2-1; D may be TRBD2 (5 bases). Germline CDR1 and CDR2: SGHVS and FNYEAQ. CDR3 length: 15 amino acids. The V and J ends lost 0 bases and 3 bases respectively, with 9 bases between them. CDR3 residues: CASSLAREFYNEQFF. DNA for the CDR3: TGTGCCAGCAGCTTAGCTCGGGAATTCTACAATGAGCAGTTCTTC. Filled out from reference TRBV7-6 and TRBJ2-1, the complete variable domain reads GAGVSQSPRYKVTKRGQDVALRCDPISGHVSLYWYRQALGQGPEFLTYFNYEAQQDKSGLPNDRFSAERPEGSISTLTIQRTEQRDSAMYRCASSLAREFYNEQFFGPGTRLTVL.

This clonotype was picked up many times. V and J are TRBV7-6 and TRBJ1-4; 10 nucleotides align to TRBD1. Germline trimming cut 5 bases from V and 7 bases from J; bases unmatched to any gene: 7. CDR3 length: 15 amino acids. Per germline, CDR1 SGHVS and CDR2 FNYEAQ. Here the CDR3 DNA reads TGTGCCAGCAGCACCGGACAGGGGGAGGGTGAAAAACTGTTTTTT. Translated, it gives CASSTGQGEGEKLFF. Together with reference TRBV7-6 and TRBJ1-4, the CDR3 gives the full variable domain: GAGVSQSPRYKVTKRGQDVALRCDPISGHVSLYWYRQALGQGPEFLTYFNYEAQQDKSGLPNDRFSAERPEGSISTLTIQRTEQRDSAMYRCASSTGQGEGEKLFFGSGTQLSVL.

The chain employs TRBV24-1 and TRBJ2-5; TRBD1 might be the D (6 bases). Germline V gene data show CDR1 as KGHDR and CDR2 as SFDVKD. The germline V and J ends were trimmed by 0 bases and 3 bases, with 16 bases remaining between them. This CDR3 region has 17 residues. The CDR3 protein is CATSDLQGMPEKETQYF. The CDR3, as DNA: TGTGCCACCAGTGATTTGCAGGGGATGCCGGAAAAAGAGACCCAGTACTTC.

The rearrangement joins TRBV28 to TRBJ2-7; 9 nucleotides line up with TRBD2. The CDR3 has 13 amino acids. Unmatched junction bases numbered 3, after V lost 3 bases and J lost 6 bases. In germline, CDR1 is MDHEN, CDR2 SYDVKM. CDR3: CASSFRAGGEQYF. DNA of the CDR3: TGTGCCAGCAGTTTTAGAGCGGGAGGCGAGCAGTACTTC. Full variable domain (remainder filled in from reference TRBV28 and TRBJ2-7): DVKVTQSSRYLVKRTGEKVFLECVQDMDHENMFWYRQDPGLGLRLIYFSYDVKMKEKGDIPEGYSVSREKKERFSLILESASTNQTSMYLCASSFRAGGEQYFGPGTRLTVT.

This chain connects TRBV29-1 to TRBJ2-7, with 8 positions matching TRBD2. The trim removed 5 bases at V and 3 bases at J, leaving 12 bases unmatched. Germline V gene data show CDR1 as SQVTM and CDR2 as ANQGSEA. The CDR3 has 15 amino acids. The CDR3 region has the DNA TGCAGCGTTACCCCAATGAGCGGGAGCCTCTACGAGCAGTACTTC. The encoded protein is CSVTPMSGSLYEQYF.

This clonotype was seen many times. The chain carries TRBV25-1 and TRBJ2-7; TRBD2 agrees at 7 bases. Unmatched junction bases numbered 9, after V lost 3 bases and J lost 4 bases. Germline CDR1 MGHDK, CDR2 SYGVNS. The CDR3 runs 15 residues. The CDR3 bases are TGTGCCAGCAGTGATATGGGCGGGAGTAGGTACGAGCAGTACTTC. Protein sequence: CASSDMGGSRYEQYF.